Presented here are 14 T cell receptor beta chains from one specimen sequenced in a study of T cell clonality in common variable immunodeficiency. Assay: immunoSEQ multiplex PCR; the TCRdb copy retains only in-frame clones and omits some. The sample was found to contain 35,000 to 50,000 clones, and every one recurs. Sequencing was done on a sample of peripheral blood mononuclear cells. These receptors were taken from a person aged 18-70 years in good health.

This clone came up many times. The read falls 3 residues short of the CDR3 end, and the missing part is taken from the germline J gene. The chain employs TRBV5-1 and TRBJ1-2; 8 nucleotides match TRBD1. CDR1 and CDR2 (germline): SGHRS, YFSETQ. The CDR3 is 15 residues long. V dropped 5 bases and J dropped 3; count of bases not matched to a gene: 9. This CDR3 reads CASRATGVEYYGYTF. Incomplete CDR3 DNA: TGCGCCAGCAGGGCGACAGGGGTTGAGTACTATGGC. Full variable domain (rest looked up from reference TRBV5-1 and TRBJ1-2): KAGVTQTPRYLIKTRGQQVTLSCSPISGHRSVSWYQQTPGQGLQFLFEYFSETQRNKGNFPGRFSGRQFSNSRSEMNVSTLELGDSALYLCASRATGVEYYGYTFGSGTRLTVV.

In this sample, this clone turned up many times. The CDR3 extends 3 residues past the end of the read, so its final part is completed from the germline J gene. The chain recombines TRBV6-1 with TRBJ1-2; 8 nucleotides align to TRBD1. V was clipped by 1 base and J by 4 bases; unmatched bases: 8. This CDR3 is 16 amino acids long. CDR1 and CDR2 from the germline V gene are MNHNS and SASEGT. CDR3 DNA, as far as it was read: TGTGCCAGCAGTGAAGGCCTCCCAGGGGGCCTCTATGGC. Its translation: CASSEGLPGGLYG. The entire CDR3 protein is CASSEGLPGGLYGYTF.

This clone was counted ten times or more. The sequenced fragment ends 3 residues before the CDR3 boundary, so the rest is inferred from the germline J gene. The chain employs TRBV7-2 and TRBJ2-5; D is perhaps TRBD2 (6 bases). Germline CDR1 is SGHTA and CDR2 is FQGNSA. CDR3 length equals 13 residues. Trimming shortened V by 5 bases and J by 6 bases, and 13 bases separated the two germline ends. CDR3 DNA (partial): TGTGCCAGCAGCGTAGGGACTGCTCAGACC. The encoded protein is CASSVGTAQT. The whole CDR3 is CASSVGTAQTQYF.

This clone occurred many times. The CDR3 extends 3 residues past the end of the read, so its final part is completed from the germline J gene. The chain combines TRBV20-1 with TRBJ2-3, with D unclear. The CDR3 runs 14 residues. Germline CDR1 reads DFQATT; CDR2 reads SNEGSKA (reference sequence). V was pared by 6 bases and J by 2 bases, with 15 bases between. The CDR3 is CSARHLTHTDTQYF. CDR3 DNA (partial): TGCAGTGCCAGGCACCTAACTCACACAGATACG.

This clone was recorded many times. The CDR3 goes on 3 residues after the read ends, and that part is filled in from the germline J gene. The chain recombines TRBV20-1 with TRBJ2-3, with 9 bases fitting TRBD2. Per germline, CDR1 DFQATT and CDR2 SNEGSKA (reference sequence). J gave up 2 bases and V 7 bases, and 4 bases lay outside the gene matches. The CDR3 extends over 13 amino acids. CDR3 DNA, as far as it was read: TGCAGTGTGCGGGGGGGTCTCACAGATACG. This gives the protein CSVRGGLTDT. The CDR3 reads in full as CSVRGGLTDTQYF.

This clone was picked up many times. The CDR3 end is not reached by the read, which stops 3 residues before it; the germline J gene fills it in. The V call is TRBV5-1, the J call TRBJ1-2; 8 nucleotides match TRBD1. Germline loops: CDR1 SGHRS, CDR2 YFSETQ. V dropped 0 bases and J dropped 3; count of bases not matched to a gene: 1. The CDR3 is 14 residues long. CDR3 region: CASSLADRDYGYTF. Partial CDR3 DNA: TGCGCCAGCAGCTTGGCGGACAGGGACTATGGC.

About this clone itself: The sequence runs out 3 residues before the end of the CDR3; the remainder is reconstructed from the germline J gene. The chain employs TRBV30 and TRBJ1-2; D is unclear. The germline CDR1 and CDR2 sequences are GTSNPN and SVGIG (reference sequence). The CDR3 extends over 13 amino acids. The CDR3 region is CAWTSGFHNDYTF. The CDR3 bases that were read are TGTGCCTGGACTAGCGGGTTCCACAATGAC.

This clone was recorded many times. The DNA ends 3 residues before the CDR3 does, and the rest of the CDR3 is filled in from the germline J gene. The chain uses TRBV14 and TRBJ1-4; 9 nucleotides align to TRBD1. The CDR3 covers 17 residues. V dropped 1 base and J dropped 7; count of bases not matched to a gene: 10. CDR1 and CDR2 (germline): SGHDN, FVKESK. The CDR3 loop is CASSQGGTGIRREKLFF. The DNA read from the CDR3 is TGTGCCAGCAGCCAAGGAGGGACAGGGATTCGACGTGAAAAA.

This clone was recorded many times. The read halts 3 residues ahead of the CDR3 end, with the missing end drawn from the germline J gene. The J gene is TRBJ2-7, the V gene TRBV10-3; 14 nucleotides line up with TRBD2. Trimming at V came to 3 bases and at J to 4 bases, leaving 2 bases not matched to a gene. The germline gives CDR1 ENHRY, CDR2 SYGVKD. This CDR3 is 15 amino acids long. CDR3 DNA, as far as it was read: TGTGCCATCAGTGAAGGGACTAGCGGGGGATACGAG. Translated, it gives CAISEGTSGGYE. The CDR3, in full, reads CAISEGTSGGYEQYF.

This clone has at least ten counts. The observed sequence ends 3 residues before the CDR3 terminus, with the missing tail filled in from the germline J gene. The chain carries TRBV19 and TRBJ1-2; no definite D call. V dropped 6 bases and J dropped 2 bases, with 7 bases sitting between them. Germline CDR1 LNHDA, CDR2 SQIVND (reference sequence). The CDR3 is made up of 12 amino acids. The covered CDR3 bases are TGTGCCAGTAGAGGGTGGAACTATGGC. It translates to CASRGWNYG. In full, the CDR3 reads CASRGWNYGYTF.

This clone was recorded at least ten times. Read data end 3 residues before the CDR3 end; the end is taken from the germline J gene. This rearrangement joins TRBV5-1 to TRBJ1-6; the D gene is possibly TRBD1 (5 bases). Trimming shortened V by 0 bases and J by 5 bases, and 9 bases separated the two germline ends. The length of the CDR3 is 15 residues. From germline, CDR1 is SGHRS and CDR2 YFSETQ. The sequenced part of the CDR3 DNA is TGCGCCAGCAGCTTGGAAACAGGTCATAATTCACCC. It encodes CASSLETGHNSP. The whole CDR3 sequence is CASSLETGHNSPLHF.

This clone was detected many times. The read terminates 3 residues ahead of where the CDR3 ends, so the germline J gene completes it. The rearrangement uses TRBV11-2 and TRBJ2-1; 7 bases agree with TRBD1. V lost 0 bases, J lost 9 bases, and 5 bases stayed unmatched. CDR1 SGHAT and CDR2 FQNNGV come from the germline V gene. The CDR3 is made up of 14 amino acids. The part of the CDR3 DNA that was read is TGTGCCAGCAGCTTAGACACAGGGGCGAGTGAG. Protein product: CASSLDTGASE. The full CDR3 sequence reads CASSLDTGASEQFF.

This clone was seen many times. The read comes to an end 3 residues before the CDR3 does, leaving the germline J gene to fill in the end. This rearrangement joins TRBV20-1 to TRBJ2-3; perhaps TRBD2 as D (6 bases). V was shortened by 3 bases and J by 0 bases, with 13 bases between the two germline ends. The CDR3 runs 15 residues. Germline V lookup: CDR1 DFQATT, CDR2 SNEGSKA (reference sequence). CDR3 protein: CSASNRGSSTDTQYF. The part of the CDR3 DNA that was read is TGCAGTGCTAGTAACCGGGGGTCTAGCACAGATACG.

A remark on this clone: Sequencing ends 3 residues short of the CDR3 end; the germline J gene provides the rest. This rearrangement joins TRBV5-1 to TRBJ2-5; 8 bases agree with TRBD1. The CDR3 length is 15 residues. Germline values: CDR1 SGHRS, CDR2 YFSETQ. Losses at the gene ends were 4 bases for V and 4 bases for J; bases not matched to a gene: 9. CDR3 residues: CASSPRTGSSETQYF. The sequenced part of the CDR3 DNA is TGCGCCAGCAGCCCAAGGACAGGGTCGTCAGAGACC.